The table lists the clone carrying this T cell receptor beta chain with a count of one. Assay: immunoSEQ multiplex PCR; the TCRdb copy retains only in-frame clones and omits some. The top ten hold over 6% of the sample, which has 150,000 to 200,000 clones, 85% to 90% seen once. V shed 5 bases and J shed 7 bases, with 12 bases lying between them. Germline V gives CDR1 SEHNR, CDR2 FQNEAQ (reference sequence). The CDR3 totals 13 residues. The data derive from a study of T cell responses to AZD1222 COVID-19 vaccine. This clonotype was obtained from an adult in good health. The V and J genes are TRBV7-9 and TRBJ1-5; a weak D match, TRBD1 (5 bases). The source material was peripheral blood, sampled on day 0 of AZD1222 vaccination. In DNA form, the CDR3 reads TGTGCCAGCAGCCCGCAGGGTTCCCAGCCCCAGCATTTT. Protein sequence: CASSPQGSQPQHF.